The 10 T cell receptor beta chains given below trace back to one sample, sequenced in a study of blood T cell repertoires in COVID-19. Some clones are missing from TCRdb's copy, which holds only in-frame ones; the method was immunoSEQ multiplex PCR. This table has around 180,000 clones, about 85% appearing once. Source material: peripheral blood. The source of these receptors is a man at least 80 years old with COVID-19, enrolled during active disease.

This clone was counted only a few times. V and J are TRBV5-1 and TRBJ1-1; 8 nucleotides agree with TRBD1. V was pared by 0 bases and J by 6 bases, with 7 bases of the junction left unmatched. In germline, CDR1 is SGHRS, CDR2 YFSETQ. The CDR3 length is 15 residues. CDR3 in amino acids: CASSLVGTGDPEAFF. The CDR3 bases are TGCGCCAGCAGCTTGGTGGGGACAGGCGACCCTGAAGCTTTCTTT.

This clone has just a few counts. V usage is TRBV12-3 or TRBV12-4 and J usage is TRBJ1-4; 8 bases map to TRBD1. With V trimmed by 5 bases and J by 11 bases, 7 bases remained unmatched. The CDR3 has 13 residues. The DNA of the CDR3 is TGTGCCAGCAGTACCGGACAGGGTGAGAAACTGTTTTTT. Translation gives CASSTGQGEKLFF.

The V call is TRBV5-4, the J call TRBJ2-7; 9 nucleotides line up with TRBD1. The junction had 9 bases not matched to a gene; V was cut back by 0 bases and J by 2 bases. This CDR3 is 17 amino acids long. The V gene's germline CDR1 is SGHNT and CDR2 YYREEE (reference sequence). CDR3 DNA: TGTGCCAGCAGCTTGGCCTTAGGGACAGGGAGAACCTACGAGCAGTACTTC. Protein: CASSLALGTGRTYEQYF.

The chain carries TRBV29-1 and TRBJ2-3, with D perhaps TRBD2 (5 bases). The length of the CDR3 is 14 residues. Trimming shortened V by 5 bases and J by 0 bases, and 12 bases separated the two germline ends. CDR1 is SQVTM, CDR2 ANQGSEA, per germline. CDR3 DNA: TGCAGCGTTCGCCCCTGGACTAGCACAGATACGCAGTATTTT. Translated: CSVRPWTSTDTQYF.

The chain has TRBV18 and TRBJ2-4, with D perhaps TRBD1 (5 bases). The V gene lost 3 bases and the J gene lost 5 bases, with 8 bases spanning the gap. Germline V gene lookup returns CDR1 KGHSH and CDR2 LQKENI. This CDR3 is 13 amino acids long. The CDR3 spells CASSPARENIQYF. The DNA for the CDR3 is TGTGCCAGCTCACCTGCCAGGGAAAACATTCAGTACTTC.

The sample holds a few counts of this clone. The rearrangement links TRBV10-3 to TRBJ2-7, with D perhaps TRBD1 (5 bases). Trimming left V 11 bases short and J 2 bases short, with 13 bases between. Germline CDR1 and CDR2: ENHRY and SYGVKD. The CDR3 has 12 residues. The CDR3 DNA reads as TGTGCCGTCGCGACAGCTACCTACGAGCAGTACTTC. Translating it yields CAVATATYEQYF.

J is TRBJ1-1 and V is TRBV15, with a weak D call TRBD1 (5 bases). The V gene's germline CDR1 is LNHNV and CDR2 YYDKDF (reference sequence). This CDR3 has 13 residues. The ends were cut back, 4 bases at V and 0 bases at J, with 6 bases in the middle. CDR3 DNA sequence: TGTGCCACCAGCACCAGGGTGAACACTGAAGCTTTCTTT. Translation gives CATSTRVNTEAFF.

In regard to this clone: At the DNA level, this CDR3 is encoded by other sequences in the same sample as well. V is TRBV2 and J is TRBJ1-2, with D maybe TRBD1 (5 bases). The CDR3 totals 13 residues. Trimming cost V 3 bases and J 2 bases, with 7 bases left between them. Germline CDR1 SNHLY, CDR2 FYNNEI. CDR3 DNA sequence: TGTGCCAGCAGTGAGCGGGGGAACTATGGCTACACCTTC. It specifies CASSERGNYGYTF. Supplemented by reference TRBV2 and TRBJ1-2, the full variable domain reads EPEVTQTPSHQVTQMGQEVILRCVPISNHLYFYWYRQILGQKVEFLVSFYNNEISEKSEIFDDQFSVERPDGSNFTLKIRSTKLEDSAMYFCASSERGNYGYTFGSGTRLTVV.

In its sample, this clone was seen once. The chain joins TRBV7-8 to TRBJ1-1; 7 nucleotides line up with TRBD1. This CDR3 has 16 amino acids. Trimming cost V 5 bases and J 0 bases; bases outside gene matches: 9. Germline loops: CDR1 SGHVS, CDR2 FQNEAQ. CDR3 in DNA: TGTGCCAGCAGCCCCCGAGGGGGACAGATGAACACTGAAGCTTTCTTT. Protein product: CASSPRGGQMNTEAFF.

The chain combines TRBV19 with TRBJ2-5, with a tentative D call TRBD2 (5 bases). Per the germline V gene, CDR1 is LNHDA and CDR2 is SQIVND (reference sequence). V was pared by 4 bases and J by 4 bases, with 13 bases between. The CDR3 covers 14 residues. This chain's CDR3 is CASSNSRVGETQYF. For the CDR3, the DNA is TGTGCCAGTAGTAACTCGCGGGTGGGAGAGACCCAGTACTTC.